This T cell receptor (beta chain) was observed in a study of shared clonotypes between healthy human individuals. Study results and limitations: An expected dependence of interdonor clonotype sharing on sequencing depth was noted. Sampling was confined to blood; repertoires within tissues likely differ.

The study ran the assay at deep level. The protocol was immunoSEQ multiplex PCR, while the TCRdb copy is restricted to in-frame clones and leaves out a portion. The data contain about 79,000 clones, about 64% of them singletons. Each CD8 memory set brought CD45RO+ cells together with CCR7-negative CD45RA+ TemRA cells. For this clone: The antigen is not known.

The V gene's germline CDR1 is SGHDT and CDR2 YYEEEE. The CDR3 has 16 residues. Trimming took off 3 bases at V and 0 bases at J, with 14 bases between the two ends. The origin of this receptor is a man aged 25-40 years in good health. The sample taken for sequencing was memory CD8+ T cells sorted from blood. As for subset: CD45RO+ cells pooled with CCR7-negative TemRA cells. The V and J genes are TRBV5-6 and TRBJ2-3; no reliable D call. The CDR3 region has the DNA TGTGCCAGCAGCTGGCTTGTGACGGAAAGCACAGATACGCAGTATTTT. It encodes CASSWLVTESTDTQYF. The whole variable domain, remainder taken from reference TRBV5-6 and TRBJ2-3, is DAGVTQSPTHLIKTRGQQVTLRCSPKSGHDTVSWYQQALGQGPQFIFQYYEEEERQRGNFPDRFSGHQFPNYSSELNVNALLLGDSALYLCASSWLVTESTDTQYFGPGTRLTVL.